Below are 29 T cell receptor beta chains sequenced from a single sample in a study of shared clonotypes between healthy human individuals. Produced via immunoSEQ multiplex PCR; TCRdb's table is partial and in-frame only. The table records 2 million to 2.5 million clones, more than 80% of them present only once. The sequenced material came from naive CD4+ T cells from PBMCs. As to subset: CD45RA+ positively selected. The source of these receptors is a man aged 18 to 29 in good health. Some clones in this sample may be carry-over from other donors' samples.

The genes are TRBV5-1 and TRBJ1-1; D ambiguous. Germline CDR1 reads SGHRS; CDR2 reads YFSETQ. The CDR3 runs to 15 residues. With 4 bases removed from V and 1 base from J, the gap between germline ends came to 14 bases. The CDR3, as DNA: TGCGCCAGCAGCGGGGTAAGCACGGGGAACACTGAAGCTTTCTTT. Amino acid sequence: CASSGVSTGNTEAFF.

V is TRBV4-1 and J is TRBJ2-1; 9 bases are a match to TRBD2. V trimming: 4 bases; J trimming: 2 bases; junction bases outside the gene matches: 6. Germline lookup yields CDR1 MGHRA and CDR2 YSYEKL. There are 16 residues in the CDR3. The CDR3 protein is CASSLQTSGTYNEQFF. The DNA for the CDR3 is TGCGCCAGCAGCCTACAGACTAGCGGTACCTACAATGAGCAGTTCTTC.

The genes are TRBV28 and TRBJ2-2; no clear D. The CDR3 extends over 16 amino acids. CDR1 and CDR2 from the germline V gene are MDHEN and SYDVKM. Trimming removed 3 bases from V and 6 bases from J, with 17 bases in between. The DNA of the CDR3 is TGTGCCAGCAGTTTTTTGGTGTCGCCGCGATCCGGGGAGCTGTTTTTT. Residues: CASSFLVSPRSGELFF.

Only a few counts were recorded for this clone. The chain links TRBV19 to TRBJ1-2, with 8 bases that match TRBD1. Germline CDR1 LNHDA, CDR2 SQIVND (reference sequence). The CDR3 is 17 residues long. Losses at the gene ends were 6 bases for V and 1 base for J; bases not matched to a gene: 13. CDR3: CASRTGQGLLDNYGYTF. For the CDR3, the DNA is TGTGCCAGTAGGACAGGACAGGGACTCCTCGATAACTATGGCTACACCTTC.

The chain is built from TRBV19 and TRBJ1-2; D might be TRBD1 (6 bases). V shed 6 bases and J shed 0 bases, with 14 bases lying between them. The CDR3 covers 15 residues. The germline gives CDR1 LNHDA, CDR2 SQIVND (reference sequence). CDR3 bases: TGTGCCAGTAGGGACAGTCATCGTTCTAACTATGGCTACACCTTC. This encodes CASRDSHRSNYGYTF.

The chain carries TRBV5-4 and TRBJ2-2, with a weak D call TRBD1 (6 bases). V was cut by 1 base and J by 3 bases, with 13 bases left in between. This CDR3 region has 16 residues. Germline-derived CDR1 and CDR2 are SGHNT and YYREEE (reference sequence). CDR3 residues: CASSLRGGLDTGELFF. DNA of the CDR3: TGTGCCAGCAGCTTGCGAGGGGGATTGGACACCGGGGAGCTGTTTTTT.

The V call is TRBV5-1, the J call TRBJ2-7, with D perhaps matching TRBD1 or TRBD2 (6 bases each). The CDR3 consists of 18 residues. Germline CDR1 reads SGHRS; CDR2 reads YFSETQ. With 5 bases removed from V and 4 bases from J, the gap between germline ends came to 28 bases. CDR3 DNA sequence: TGCGCCAGCAGTCCCCTCGGGTGGGGGCCCGACGCGGGGTACGAGCAGTACTTC. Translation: CASSPLGWGPDAGYEQYF. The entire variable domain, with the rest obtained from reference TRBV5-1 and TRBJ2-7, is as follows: KAGVTQTPRYLIKTRGQQVTLSCSPISGHRSVSWYQQTPGQGLQFLFEYFSETQRNKGNFPGRFSGRQFSNSRSEMNVSTLELGDSALYLCASSPLGWGPDAGYEQYFGPGTRLTVT.

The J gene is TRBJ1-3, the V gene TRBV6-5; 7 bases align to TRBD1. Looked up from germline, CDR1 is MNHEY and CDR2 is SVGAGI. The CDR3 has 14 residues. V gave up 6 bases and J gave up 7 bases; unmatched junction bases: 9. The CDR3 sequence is CASRETGSWNTIYF. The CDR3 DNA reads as TGTGCCAGCAGGGAGACAGGGTCTTGGAACACCATATATTTT.

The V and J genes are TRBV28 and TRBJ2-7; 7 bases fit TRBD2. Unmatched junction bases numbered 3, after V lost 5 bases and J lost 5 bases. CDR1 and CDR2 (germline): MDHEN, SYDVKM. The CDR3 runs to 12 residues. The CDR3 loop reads CASSGLADEQYF. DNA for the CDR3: TGTGCCAGCAGTGGTCTAGCGGACGAGCAGTACTTC.

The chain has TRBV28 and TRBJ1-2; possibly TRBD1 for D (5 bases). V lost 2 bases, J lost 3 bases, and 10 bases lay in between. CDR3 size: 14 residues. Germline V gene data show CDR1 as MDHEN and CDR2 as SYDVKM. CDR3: CASSLVGPHYGYTF. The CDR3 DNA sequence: TGTGCCAGCAGTTTAGTGGGGCCTCACTATGGCTACACCTTC.

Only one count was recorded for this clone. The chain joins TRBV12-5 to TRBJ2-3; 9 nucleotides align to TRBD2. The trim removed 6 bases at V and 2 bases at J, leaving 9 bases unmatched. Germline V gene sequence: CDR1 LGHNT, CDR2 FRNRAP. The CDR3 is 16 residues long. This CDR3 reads CASGRELAGSTDTQYF. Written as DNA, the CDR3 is TGTGCTAGTGGGAGGGAACTAGCGGGTTCCACAGATACGCAGTATTTT.

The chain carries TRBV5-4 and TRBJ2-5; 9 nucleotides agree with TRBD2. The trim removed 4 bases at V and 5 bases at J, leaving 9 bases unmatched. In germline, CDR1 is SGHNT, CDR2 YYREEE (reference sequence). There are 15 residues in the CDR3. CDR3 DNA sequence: TGTGCCAGCAGCAGCCCCGGGACTAGCAAGGAGACCCAGTACTTC. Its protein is CASSSPGTSKETQYF.

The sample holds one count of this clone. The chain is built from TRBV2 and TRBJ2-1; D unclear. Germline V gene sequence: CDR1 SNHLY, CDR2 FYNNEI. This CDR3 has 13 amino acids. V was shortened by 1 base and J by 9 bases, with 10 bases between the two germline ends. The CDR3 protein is CASSEVALGEQFF. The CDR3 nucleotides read TGTGCCAGCAGTGAAGTCGCCCTCGGTGAGCAGTTCTTC.

The CDR3 nucleotides read TGTGCCAGCAGCGTAGATATAGGGGGCACCTATGGCTACACCTTC. Its translation is CASSVDIGGTYGYTF. The chain employs TRBV5-4 and TRBJ1-2; TRBD1 matches 7 bases. There are 15 residues in the CDR3. Looked up from germline, CDR1 is SGHNT and CDR2 is YYREEE (reference sequence). With V trimmed by 4 bases and J by 4 bases, 10 bases remained unmatched. Complete variable domain (other parts from reference TRBV5-4 and TRBJ1-2): ETGVTQSPTHLIKTRGQQVTLRCSSQSGHNTVSWYQQALGQGPQFIFQYYREEENGRGNFPPRFSGLQFPNYSSELNVNALELDDSALYLCASSVDIGGTYGYTFGSGTRLTVV.

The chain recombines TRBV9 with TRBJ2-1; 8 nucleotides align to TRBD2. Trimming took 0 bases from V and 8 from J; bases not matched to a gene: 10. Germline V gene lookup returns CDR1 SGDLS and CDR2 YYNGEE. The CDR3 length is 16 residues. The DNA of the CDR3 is TGTGCCAGCAGCGTAGGCGGAGCGGGAGTGCTCGATGAGCAGTTCTTC. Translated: CASSVGGAGVLDEQFF. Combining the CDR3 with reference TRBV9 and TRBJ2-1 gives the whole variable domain DSGVTQTPKHLITATGQRVTLRCSPRSGDLSVYWYQQSLDQGLQFLIQYYNGEERAKGNILERFSAQQFPDLHSELNLSSLELGDSALYFCASSVGGAGVLDEQFFGPGTRLTVL.

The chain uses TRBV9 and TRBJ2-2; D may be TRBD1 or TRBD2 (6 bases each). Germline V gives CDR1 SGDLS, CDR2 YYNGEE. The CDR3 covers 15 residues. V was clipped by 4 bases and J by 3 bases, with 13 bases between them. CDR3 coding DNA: TGTGCCAGCAGCTTTGGAGGGGGGTACACCGGGGAGCTGTTTTTT. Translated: CASSFGGGYTGELFF.

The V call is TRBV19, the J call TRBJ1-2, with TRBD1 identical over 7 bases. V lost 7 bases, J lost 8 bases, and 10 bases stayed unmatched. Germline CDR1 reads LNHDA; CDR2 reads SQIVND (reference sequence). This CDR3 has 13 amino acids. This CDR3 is CASTRQGSGGYTF. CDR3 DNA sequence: TGTGCCAGTACGAGACAGGGTTCGGGCGGCTACACCTTC.

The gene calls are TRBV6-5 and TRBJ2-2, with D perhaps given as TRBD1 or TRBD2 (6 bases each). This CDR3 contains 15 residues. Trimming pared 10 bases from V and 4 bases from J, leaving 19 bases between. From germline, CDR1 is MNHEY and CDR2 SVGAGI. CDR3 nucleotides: TGTGCCACAAATAGGGACACCGGGGGCACCGGGGAGCTGTTTTTT. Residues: CATNRDTGGTGELFF.

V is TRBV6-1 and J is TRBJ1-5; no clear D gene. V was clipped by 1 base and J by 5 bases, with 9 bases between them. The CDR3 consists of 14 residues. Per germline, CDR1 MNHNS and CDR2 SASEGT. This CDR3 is CASSEVGRDQPQHF. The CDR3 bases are TGTGCCAGCAGTGAAGTCGGAAGGGATCAGCCCCAGCATTTT.

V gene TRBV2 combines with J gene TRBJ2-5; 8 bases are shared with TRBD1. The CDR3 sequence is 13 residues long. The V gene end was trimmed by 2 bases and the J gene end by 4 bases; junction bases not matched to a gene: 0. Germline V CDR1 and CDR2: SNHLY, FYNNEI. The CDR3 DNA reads TGTGCCAGCAGTGAAACAGGGGGAGAGACCCAGTACTTC. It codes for CASSETGGETQYF.

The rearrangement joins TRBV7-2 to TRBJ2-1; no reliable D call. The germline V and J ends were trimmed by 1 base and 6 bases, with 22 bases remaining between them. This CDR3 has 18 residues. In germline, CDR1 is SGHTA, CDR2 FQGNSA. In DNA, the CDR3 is TGTGCCAGCAGCTTAGTCGCCTCGGACCCGATCGTGAGCAATGAGCAGTTCTTC. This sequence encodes CASSLVASDPIVSNEQFF.

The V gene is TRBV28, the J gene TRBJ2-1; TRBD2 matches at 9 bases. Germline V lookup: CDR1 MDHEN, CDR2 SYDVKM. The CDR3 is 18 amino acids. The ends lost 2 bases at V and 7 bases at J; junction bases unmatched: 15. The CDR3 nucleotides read TGTGCCAGCAGTTTAGGCCCCTCGGGGCGGGGGGGCTGGAATGAGCAGTTCTTC. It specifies CASSLGPSGRGGWNEQFF.

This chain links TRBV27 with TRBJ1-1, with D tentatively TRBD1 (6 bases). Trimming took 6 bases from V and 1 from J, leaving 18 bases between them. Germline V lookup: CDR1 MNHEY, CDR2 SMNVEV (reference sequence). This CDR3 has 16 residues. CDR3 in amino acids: CASRGRAGHKNTEAFF. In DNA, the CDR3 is TGTGCCAGCAGGGGGCGGGCGGGACACAAGAACACTGAAGCTTTCTTT.

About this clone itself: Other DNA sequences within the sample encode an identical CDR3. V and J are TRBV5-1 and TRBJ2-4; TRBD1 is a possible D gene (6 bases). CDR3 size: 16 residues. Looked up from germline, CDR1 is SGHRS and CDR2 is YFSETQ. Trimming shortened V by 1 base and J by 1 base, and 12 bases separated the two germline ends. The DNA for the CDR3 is TGCGCCAGCAGCTTGCCCCGAACAGGGGCCAAAAACATTCAGTACTTC. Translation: CASSLPRTGAKNIQYF.

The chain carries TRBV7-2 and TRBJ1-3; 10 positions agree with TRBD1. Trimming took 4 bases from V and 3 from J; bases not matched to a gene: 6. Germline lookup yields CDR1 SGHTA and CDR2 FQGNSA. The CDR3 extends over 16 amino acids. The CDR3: CASSSRQGAGGNTIYF. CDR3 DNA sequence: TGTGCCAGCAGCTCGAGACAGGGGGCAGGTGGAAACACCATATATTTT.

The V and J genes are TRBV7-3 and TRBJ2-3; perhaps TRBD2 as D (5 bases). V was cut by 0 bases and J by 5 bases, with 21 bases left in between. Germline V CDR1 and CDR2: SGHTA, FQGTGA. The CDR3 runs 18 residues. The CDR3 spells CASSLTMAATRGRDTQYF. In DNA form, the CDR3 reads TGTGCCAGCAGCTTAACTATGGCGGCCACCCGGGGTCGAGATACGCAGTATTTT.

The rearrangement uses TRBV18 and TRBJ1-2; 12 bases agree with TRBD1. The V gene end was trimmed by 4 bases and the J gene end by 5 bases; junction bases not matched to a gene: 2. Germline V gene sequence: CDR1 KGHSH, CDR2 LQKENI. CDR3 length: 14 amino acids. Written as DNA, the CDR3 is TGTGCCAGCTCACAGGGACAGGGGGCGTATGGCTACACCTTC. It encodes CASSQGQGAYGYTF.

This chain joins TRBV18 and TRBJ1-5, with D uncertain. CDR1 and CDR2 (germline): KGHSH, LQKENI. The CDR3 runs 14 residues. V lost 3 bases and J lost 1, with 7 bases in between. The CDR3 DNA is TGTGCCAGCTCACCCTTACTAAGCAATCAGCCCCAGCATTTT. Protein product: CASSPLLSNQPQHF.

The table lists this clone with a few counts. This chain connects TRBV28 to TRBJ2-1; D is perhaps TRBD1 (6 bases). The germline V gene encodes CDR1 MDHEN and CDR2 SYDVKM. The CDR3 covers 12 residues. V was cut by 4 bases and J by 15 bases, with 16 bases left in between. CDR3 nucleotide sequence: TGTGCCAGCAGTTCTTTTGGGGACAAGCGGTTCTTC. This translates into CASSSFGDKRFF.